The 8 T cell receptor beta chains listed next were all sequenced from one sample in a study of T cell repertoires in cytomegalovirus infection. The antigens for these receptors are not known. MiXCR, applied by TCRdb to the reads, yields one record per CDR3 protein. Altogether 250,000 to 400,000 distinct CDR3 sequences are present, around 25% being singletons, with the ten largest covering 13%. The sample was cultured PBMCs, taken from culture after CMV antigen stimulation. All receptors come from a human donor in good health (CMV status not recorded). Some clones in this sample may be carry-over from other donors' samples.

CDR3 residues: CASRRASSTDTQYF. CDR3 coding DNA: TGCGCCAGCAGACGGGCTAGTAGCACAGATACGCAGTATTTT. V gene TRBV4-1 combines with J gene TRBJ2-3; D gene unclear. Germline CDR1 reads MGHRA; CDR2 reads YSYEKL. V was cut by 6 bases and J by 0 bases, with 10 bases left in between. There are 14 residues in the CDR3.

This clonotype was seen more than once but under ten times. V and J are TRBV27 and TRBJ2-1; D possibly uses TRBD1 or TRBD2 (5 bases each). The CDR3 has 16 amino acids. Per germline, CDR1 MNHEY and CDR2 SMNVEV (reference sequence). V was trimmed by 5 bases and J by 4 bases, leaving 18 bases between them. The DNA for the CDR3 is TGTGCCAGCAGTCCTTCCGTGGGACGGTGGTACAATGAGCAGTTCTTC. Translating gives CASSPSVGRWYNEQFF.

This chain joins TRBV19 and TRBJ1-4, with TRBD1 as a possible D gene (5 bases). The V gene's germline CDR1 is LNHDA and CDR2 SQIVND (reference sequence). V was cut by 4 bases and J by 6 bases, with 15 bases left in between. CDR3 length: 15 residues. The CDR3 loop is CASSTQGGEDEKLFF. The CDR3 DNA follows: TGTGCCAGTAGTACCCAGGGAGGAGAGGATGAAAAACTGTTTTTT.

Comment on this clonotype: One base away lies a much larger clone, so this may be a sequencing read error. CDR3 sequence (DNA): TGTGCCAGCAGCTACACTAGCGGGACCTACGATAAGCAGTTCTTC. This sequence encodes CASSYTSGTYDKQFF. The J gene is TRBJ2-1, the V gene TRBV7-2, with 10 bases matching TRBD2. CDR1 and CDR2 (germline): SGHTA, FQGNSA. V dropped 4 bases and J dropped 11; count of bases not matched to a gene: 11. The CDR3 spans 15 residues. Supplemented by reference TRBV7-2 and TRBJ2-1, the full variable domain reads GAGVSQSPSNKVTEKGKDVELRCDPISGHTALYWYRQSLGQGLEFLIYFQGNSAPDKSGLPSDRFSAERTGGSVSTLTIQRTQQEDSAVYLCASSYTSGTYDKQFFGPGTRLTVL.

V gene TRBV29-1 combines with J gene TRBJ1-2; D may be TRBD1 (5 bases). This CDR3 contains 15 residues. Looked up from germline, CDR1 is SQVTM and CDR2 is ANQGSEA. Trimming took 1 base from V and 5 from J, leaving 17 bases between them. This CDR3 is CSVEGRVEDTYGYTF. CDR3 DNA sequence: TGCAGCGTTGAAGGAAGGGTAGAGGACACTTATGGCTACACCTTC.

The chain carries TRBV4-1 and TRBJ1-1; D is uncertain. Trimming took 4 bases from V and 0 from J, leaving 9 bases between them. The germline V gene encodes CDR1 MGHRA and CDR2 YSYEKL. CDR3 length: 14 residues. This CDR3 reads CASSPGPMNTEAFF. CDR3 DNA: TGCGCCAGCAGCCCCGGACCTATGAACACTGAAGCTTTCTTT.

The gene calls are TRBV12-3 or TRBV12-4 and TRBJ1-2; D perhaps matches TRBD1 (5 bases). The CDR3 is made up of 15 amino acids. The V gene lost 5 bases and the J gene lost 4 bases, with 17 bases spanning the gap. The CDR3 DNA reads TGTGCCAGCAGTCCGTGGGGTGGGGGGACCTATGGCTACACCTTC. Its translation is CASSPWGGGTYGYTF.

The V gene is TRBV24-1, the J gene TRBJ2-5, with 12 bases aligning to TRBD1. V trimming: 7 bases; J trimming: 4 bases; junction bases outside the gene matches: 12. CDR3 length: 17 amino acids. Germline V CDR1 and CDR2: KGHDR, SFDVKD. CDR3 DNA: TGTGCCACCAGCCATGCCCGGGGACAGGGGGCCGCAGAGACCCAGTACTTC. Its translation: CATSHARGQGAAETQYF.